Many counts were recorded for the clone carrying this T cell receptor (beta chain). The sample comes from a study of naive and memory T cell subsets. V was clipped by 5 bases and J by 1 base, with 14 bases between them. The CDR3 is 16 amino acids. Germline CDR1 and CDR2: MNHEY and SMNVEV (reference sequence). Both TRBC1 and TRBC2 were covered by a beta constant-region primer of two equimolar oligonucleotides. Via MiXCR, TCRdb re-called the UMI-ligation and nested PCR reads, giving one row per CDR3 protein. Of 89,000 or so distinct CDR3 sequences listed, roughly 14% were seen once; the top ten hold 0.7% to 0.95%.

Sequenced input: central memory CD4+ T cells from blood. The sequence derives from a human donor in good health. This chain connects TRBV27 to TRBJ2-2; D remains ambiguous. This chain's CDR3 is CASSRRTLKNTGELFF. The CDR3, as DNA: TGTGCCAGCAGTCGAAGGACCCTCAAGAACACCGGGGAGCTGTTTTTT.